The 19 T cell receptor beta chains reported below all come from one sample, sequenced in a study of response to subunit inactivated influenza vaccine. One entry per CDR3 protein results from TCRdb running MiXCR on the RT-PCR reads. The table includes about 500,000 distinct CDR3 sequences, roughly 7.6% detected once. This sample comprised PBMCs from blood, obtained 23 to 25 months after vaccination. The receptors come from a man in his fifties or sixties who received an inactivated influenza vaccine.

The genes are TRBV4-3 and TRBJ2-5; 8 bases align to TRBD1. Trimming at V came to 0 bases and at J to 7 bases, leaving 10 bases not matched to a gene. The CDR3 runs to 16 residues. Per the germline V gene, CDR1 is LGHNA and CDR2 is YSLEER. The chain's CDR3 is CASSQDLAGGGGTQYF. As DNA, the CDR3 is TGCGCCAGCAGCCAAGATCTGGCAGGGGGCGGAGGGACCCAGTACTTC.

J is TRBJ1-1 and V is TRBV12-3 or TRBV12-4; the D gene is possibly TRBD1 (6 bases). V lost 0 bases, J lost 8 bases, and 7 bases lay in between. The length of the CDR3 is 12 residues. This CDR3 reads CASSLAGQEAFF. CDR3 in DNA: TGTGCCAGCAGTTTAGCAGGACAGGAAGCTTTCTTT.

This clonotype has only a few counts. The chain links TRBV28 to TRBJ2-7, with 11 bases lining up with TRBD2. The ends lost 3 bases at V and 6 bases at J; junction bases unmatched: 10. Germline values: CDR1 MDHEN, CDR2 SYDVKM. This CDR3 contains 16 residues. Here the CDR3 DNA reads TGTGCCAGCAGTTTGGGGACTAGCGGCCCTGGGCTCGAGCAGTACTTC. The encoded protein is CASSLGTSGPGLEQYF.

This clonotype was detected only a few times. The chain is built from TRBV7-9 and TRBJ1-1; unclear D gene. This CDR3 region has 14 residues. Germline CDR1 and CDR2: SEHNR and FQNEAQ (reference sequence). With 6 bases removed from V and 0 bases from J, the gap between germline ends came to 11 bases. DNA of the CDR3: TGTGCCAGCAGAGGTGATGGGATGAACACTGAAGCTTTCTTT. Translating it yields CASRGDGMNTEAFF.

The chain carries TRBV5-1 and TRBJ2-1, with TRBD1 matching over 7 bases. Germline CDR1 and CDR2: SGHRS and YFSETQ. The CDR3 covers 14 residues. Trimming cost V 2 bases and J 9 bases; bases outside gene matches: 8. The CDR3 is CASSLGGDTSEQFF. CDR3 in DNA: TGCGCCAGCAGCTTAGGGGGCGATACTAGTGAGCAGTTCTTC.

This clonotype has just a few counts. The chain recombines TRBV9 with TRBJ2-1; D might be TRBD1 (5 bases). There are 13 residues in the CDR3. CDR1 is SGDLS and CDR2 is YYNGEE in the germline V gene. V was shortened by 4 bases and J by 4 bases, with 9 bases between the two germline ends. The CDR3 sequence: CASSSRQYNEQFF. CDR3 nucleotide sequence: TGTGCCAGCAGCAGTCGACAGTACAATGAGCAGTTCTTC.

In its sample, this clonotype was seen many times. This chain links TRBV27 with TRBJ2-7; D is uncertain. There are 12 residues in the CDR3. Between the trimmed V and J ends, which lost 7 bases and 0 bases, there was a span of 7 bases. The V gene's germline CDR1 is MNHEY and CDR2 SMNVEV (reference sequence). Here the CDR3 reads CASKDPSYEQYF. The CDR3 DNA reads TGTGCCAGCAAGGATCCCTCCTACGAGCAGTACTTC.

Points on this clonotype: As the CDR3 is not closed by the conserved phenylalanine or tryptophan, this likely results from a read error. The chain's CDR3 is CASSQELAGATDEQFL. The CDR3 DNA reads TGTGCCAGCAGTCAGGAGCTAGCGGGAGCAACCGATGAGCAGTTCTTA. The J gene is TRBJ2-1, the V gene TRBV4-2; 10 nucleotides line up with TRBD2. The germline gives CDR1 LGHNA, CDR2 YNFKEQ. The V and J ends lost 6 bases and 8 bases, in that order; junction bases with no gene match: 13. The CDR3 contains 16 residues.

This chain joins TRBV5-5 and TRBJ2-3; 7 nucleotides line up with TRBD2. The CDR3 covers 16 residues. Germline V CDR1 and CDR2: SGHKS, YYEKEE (reference sequence). J lost 0 bases, V lost 4 bases, and 8 bases had no gene match. Here the CDR3 DNA reads TGTGCCAGCAGCCATCTTAGCGGGTCTAGCACAGATACGCAGTATTTT. It encodes CASSHLSGSSTDTQYF.

This clonotype occurred many times. The chain recombines TRBV28 with TRBJ2-7; D tentatively fits TRBD1 or TRBD2 (5 bases each). The V and J ends lost 2 bases and 2 bases respectively, with 19 bases between them. Germline-derived CDR1 and CDR2 are MDHEN and SYDVKM. The CDR3 is 17 residues long. The CDR3, as DNA: TGTGCCAGCAGTTTAACAGGTTGGAAGAGGGGTACCTACGAGCAGTACTTC. Protein sequence: CASSLTGWKRGTYEQYF.

This clonotype has just a few counts. This chain uses TRBV10-3 with TRBJ2-6; D is undetermined. CDR3 size: 15 residues. V was cut by 3 bases and J by 0 bases, with 6 bases left in between. Germline V lookup: CDR1 ENHRY, CDR2 SYGVKD. In nucleotides, the CDR3 is TGTGCCATCAGTGAACCGAGCTCTGGGGCCAACGTCCTGACTTTC. Translation gives CAISEPSSGANVLTF.

This clonotype was seen ten or more times. The V gene is TRBV9, the J gene TRBJ2-7; D remains unclear. The germline CDR1 and CDR2 sequences are SGDLS and YYNGEE. Between the trimmed V and J ends, which lost 0 bases and 3 bases, there was a span of 10 bases. This CDR3 contains 14 residues. CDR3 region: CASSVGDSYYEQYF. The CDR3 DNA reads TGTGCCAGCAGCGTAGGAGACTCCTACTACGAGCAGTACTTC.

This clonotype occurred a few times. This chain uses TRBV11-2 with TRBJ2-1, with D perhaps TRBD2 (6 bases). V was clipped by 5 bases and J by 8 bases, with 22 bases between them. The length of the CDR3 is 16 residues. Germline values: CDR1 SGHAT, CDR2 FQNNGV. The DNA of the CDR3 is TGTGCCAGCAGCCCCGGGGACTGGATGCTTTTGGATGAGCAGTTCTTC. Translating it yields CASSPGDWMLLDEQFF.

This clonotype was seen a handful of times. This chain joins TRBV30 and TRBJ2-3, with 11 bases fitting TRBD2. Trimming took 4 bases from V and 0 from J; bases not matched to a gene: 3. Germline-derived CDR1 and CDR2 are GTSNPN and SVGIG (reference sequence). The CDR3 is 15 amino acids. This CDR3 is CAWTGTSGSTDTQYF. The CDR3 nucleotides are TGTGCCTGGACCGGGACTAGCGGTAGCACAGATACGCAGTATTTT.

The table lists this clonotype with a few counts. The CDR3 sequence is CASSWAGTGRTDTQYF. The CDR3 DNA reads TGTGCCAGCAGCTGGGCCGGGACAGGACGCACAGATACGCAGTATTTT. The chain has TRBV11-2 and TRBJ2-3, with 8 bases that match TRBD1. This CDR3 is 16 amino acids long. Germline V CDR1 and CDR2: SGHAT, FQNNGV. Trimming cost V 4 bases and J 1 base; bases outside gene matches: 7. The entire variable domain, with the rest obtained from reference TRBV11-2 and TRBJ2-3, is as follows: EAGVAQSPRYKIIEKRQSVAFWCNPISGHATLYWYQQILGQGPKLLIQFQNNGVVDDSQLPKDRFSAERLKGVDSTLKIQPAKLEDSAVYLCASSWAGTGRTDTQYFGPGTRLTVL.

The J gene is TRBJ2-2, the V gene TRBV12-3 or TRBV12-4, with D possibly matching TRBD2 (6 bases). V was cut by 2 bases and J by 6 bases, with 7 bases left in between. This CDR3 region has 13 residues. The CDR3 DNA sequence: TGTGCCAGCAGTTTAAGGGAGGCCGGGGAGCTGTTTTTT. Translated, it gives CASSLREAGELFF.

CDR3 DNA sequence: TGTGCCACCAGCCTAAGGACAGGGACCAATGAGCAGTTCTTC. Protein sequence: CATSLRTGTNEQFF. The rearrangement joins TRBV15 to TRBJ2-1; 8 bases agree with TRBD1. V gave up 5 bases and J gave up 6 bases; unmatched junction bases: 6. Germline CDR1 and CDR2: LNHNV and YYDKDF (reference sequence). The CDR3 consists of 14 residues.

This clonotype was detected only a few times. J is TRBJ2-1 and V is TRBV24-1, with 11 bases matching TRBD2. Germline V lookup: CDR1 KGHDR, CDR2 SFDVKD. The CDR3 runs to 14 residues. Trimming removed 6 bases from V and 9 bases from J; junction bases left unmatched: 6. The CDR3 DNA follows: TGTGCCACCAGTTCAGTAGCGGGAGGGTTTGAGCAGTTCTTC. Translating gives CATSSVAGGFEQFF.

This rearrangement joins TRBV7-9 to TRBJ2-4; D gene unclear. CDR3 length: 17 residues. The germline V gene encodes CDR1 SEHNR and CDR2 FQNEAQ (reference sequence). The V end lost 3 bases, the J end lost 0 bases, and 15 bases lay between the germline ends. CDR3 sequence reads: CASSLGFATIAKNIQYF. The CDR3 DNA reads as TGTGCCAGCAGCTTGGGATTCGCGACGATAGCCAAAAACATTCAGTACTTC.